This entry features one TCR beta chain sequence. Its antigen is unidentified. MiXCR, run by TCRdb on the RT-PCR reads, gives a single entry per CDR3 protein. The sample has more than 450,000 distinct CDR3 sequences, roughly 10% seen once. V gave up 7 bases and J gave up 1 base, with 16 bases separating them. The CDR3 is made up of 15 amino acids. This sample stems from a study of response to subunit inactivated influenza vaccine. The study, taken as a whole, reports: The authors proposed limited new T cell recruitment per seasonal influenza vaccination.

The V gene is TRBV12-3 or TRBV12-4, the J gene TRBJ2-5; maybe TRBD1 (6 bases). The receptor was isolated from a man over 45 who received an inactivated influenza vaccine. Sample: PBMCs from blood, taken on the day of vaccination. The DNA for the CDR3 is TGTGCCAGCACTACGACAGGCTCGTTCCAAGAGACCCAGTACTTC. Its translation is CASTTTGSFQETQYF.